This TCR beta chain stems from a study of technical replicates of blood from several donors. Profiling relied on immunoSEQ multiplex PCR, and the TCRdb table lists in-frame clones only, not all of them. The sample has tens of thousands of clones, 93% seen once. Germline values: CDR1 PRHDT, CDR2 FYEKMQ (reference sequence). The V and J ends lost 4 bases and 7 bases respectively, with 17 bases between them. The CDR3 extends over 14 amino acids. V and J are TRBV13 and TRBJ2-7, with TRBD1 as a possible D gene (6 bases). This TCR was sampled from a human donor in good health. Some clones in this sample may be carry-over from other donors' samples. Input material: PBMCs. The CDR3 coding sequence is TGTGCCAGCAGCTCCCGGCGGCAGGGGAGTGAGCAGTACTTC. Its translation: CASSSRRQGSEQYF.